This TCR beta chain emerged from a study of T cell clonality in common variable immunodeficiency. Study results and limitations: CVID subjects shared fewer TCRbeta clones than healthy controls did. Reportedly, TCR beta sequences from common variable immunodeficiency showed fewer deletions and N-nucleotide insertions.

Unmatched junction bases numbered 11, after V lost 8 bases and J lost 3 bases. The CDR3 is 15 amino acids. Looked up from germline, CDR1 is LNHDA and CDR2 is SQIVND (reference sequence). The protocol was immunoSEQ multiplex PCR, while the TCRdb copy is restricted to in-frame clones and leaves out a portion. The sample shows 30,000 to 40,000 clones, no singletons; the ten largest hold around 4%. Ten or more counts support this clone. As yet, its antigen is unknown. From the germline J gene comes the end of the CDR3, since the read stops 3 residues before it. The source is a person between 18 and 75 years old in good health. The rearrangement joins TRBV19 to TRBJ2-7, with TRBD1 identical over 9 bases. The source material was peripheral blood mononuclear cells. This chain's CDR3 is CASAHPGQGYYEQYF. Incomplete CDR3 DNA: TGTGCCAGTGCCCATCCGGGACAGGGTTACTACGAG.